The sequence of this T cell receptor (beta chain) was determined in a study of CD8+CD57+ T cells in acquired aplastic anemia. For sequencing, patients were chosen who had shown expansion of CD8+CD57+ cells by flow cytometry. Profiling that covered TCR beta VDJ and CDR3 relied on genomic DNA as its template. TCRdb ran MiXCR on the reads and lists one entry per CDR3 protein. The sample lists over 150,000 distinct CDR3 sequences, roughly 65% occurring once. The CDR3 covers 14 residues. The J segment lost 5 bases and the V segment lost 5 bases, leaving 6 bases of the junction unmatched. Germline lookup yields CDR1 SNHLY and CDR2 FYNNEI.

The V gene is TRBV2, the J gene TRBJ2-7; 10 bases map to TRBD1. Specimen: sorted CD4+, CD8+, or CD8+CD57+ T cells (not recorded which) from PBMCs. This TCR came from a human donor with aplastic anemia. CDR3 region: CASSPGTGVDEQYF. CDR3 nucleotide sequence: TGTGCCAGCAGTCCCGGGACAGGGGTTGACGAGCAGTACTTC.